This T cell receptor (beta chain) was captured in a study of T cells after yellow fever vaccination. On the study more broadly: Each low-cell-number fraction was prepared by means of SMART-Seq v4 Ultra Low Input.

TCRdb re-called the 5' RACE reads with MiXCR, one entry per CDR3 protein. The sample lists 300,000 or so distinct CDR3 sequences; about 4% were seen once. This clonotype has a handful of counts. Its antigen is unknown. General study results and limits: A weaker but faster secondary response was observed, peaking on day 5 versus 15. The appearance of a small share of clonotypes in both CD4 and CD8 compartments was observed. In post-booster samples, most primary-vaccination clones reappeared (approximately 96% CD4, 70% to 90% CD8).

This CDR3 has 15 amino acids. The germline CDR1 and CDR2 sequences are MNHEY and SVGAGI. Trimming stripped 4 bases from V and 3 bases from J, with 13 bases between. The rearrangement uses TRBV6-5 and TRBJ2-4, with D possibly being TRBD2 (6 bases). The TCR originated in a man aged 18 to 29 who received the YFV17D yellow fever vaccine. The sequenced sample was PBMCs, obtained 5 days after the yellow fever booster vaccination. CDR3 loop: CASSSGGAGKNIQYF. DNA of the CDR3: TGTGCCAGCAGTTCGGGCGGGGCGGGCAAAAACATTCAGTACTTC.